The rows below give T cell receptor beta chains drawn from one sample of a study of T cell repertoires in cytomegalovirus infection. Their antigens are not known. MiXCR, run by TCRdb on the reads, gives a single entry per CDR3 protein. Of about 890,000 distinct CDR3 sequences detected, 30% to 40% appear once; the ten largest clones hold about an eighth. This material consisted of cultured CD8+ T cells from PBMCs, taken from culture after CMV antigen stimulation. All receptors derive from a human donor in good health (CMV status not recorded). Some clones in this sample may be carry-over from other donors' samples. Both conserved end residues are part of each CDR3. D genes are given only for firm matches. Size tells how often a clone was seen (once, few, many) or the class of an expanded clone, and some rows leave it out.

>TRBJ2-1|.|.|TRBV6-5
CASSWRGGANEQFF
TGTGCCAGCAGTTGGAGGGGGGGGGCCAATGAGCAGTTCTTC
>TRBJ1-1|.|.|TRBV7-9
CASSRTSNTEAFF
TGTGCCAGCAGTCGAACTTCGAACACTGAAGCTTTCTTT
>TRBJ2-1|few|.|TRBV24-1
CATSDSRRVGYNEQFF
TGTGCCACCAGTGATTCCCGGCGGGTCGGTTACAATGAGCAGTTCTTC
>TRBJ2-1|.|TRBD2|TRBV6-6
CASSPPGGLTQDEQFF
TGTGCCAGCAGCCCTCCGGGAGGGTTAACACAGGATGAGCAGTTCTTC
>TRBJ2-1|.|TRBD2|TRBV9
CASSVRGLAGELLNEQFF
TGTGCCAGCAGCGTTCGGGGACTAGCGGGGGAGCTGTTAAATGAGCAGTTCTTC
>TRBJ1-2|.|.|TRBV5-1
CASSLAVDGDGYTF
TGCGCCAGCAGCTTGGCCGTAGACGGAGATGGCTACACCTTC
>TRBJ2-7|.|TRBD1|TRBV13
CASRLRQGGSYEQYF
TGTGCCAGCCGACTAAGACAGGGGGGTTCCTACGAGCAGTACTTC
>TRBJ2-1|few|.|TRBV12-3/TRBV12-4
CASSPQINEQFF
TGTGCCAGCAGCCCCCAGATCAATGAGCAGTTCTTC
>TRBJ1-4|few|TRBD1|TRBV19
CASAWTGQNEKLFF
TGTGCCAGTGCCTGGACAGGTCAAAATGAAAAACTGTTTTTT
>TRBJ1-2|.|.|TRBV5-3
CASSPKGPDGYTF
TGTGCCAGCAGCCCTAAGGGGCCGGACGGCTACACCTTC
>TRBJ1-1|.|.|TRBV6-6
CASSSPERDTEAFF
TGTGCCAGCAGTTCGCCGGAGAGAGACACTGAAGCTTTCTTT
>TRBJ1-6|.|TRBD1|TRBV10-3
CAISDGQGEISPLHF
TGTGCCATCAGTGACGGACAGGGGGAGATTTCACCCCTCCACTTT
>TRBJ1-2|few|.|TRBV25-1
CASSEPPSEGYTF
TGTGCCAGCAGTGAGCCTCCTTCGGAGGGCTACACCTTC
>TRBJ2-5|.|TRBD1|TRBV6-5
CASIKTGTGGLPRGTQYF
TGTGCCAGCATCAAAACCGGGACAGGGGGACTGCCAAGGGGGACCCAGTACTTC
>TRBJ2-5|.|.|TRBV7-2
CASSKLPGEETQYF
TGTGCCAGCAGCAAGTTACCTGGGGAAGAGACCCAGTACTTC
>TRBJ2-7|few|.|TRBV27
CASSLGVAGYEQYF
TGTGCCAGCAGTTTAGGGGTAGCAGGCTACGAGCAGTACTTC
>TRBJ2-1|.|.|TRBV7-4
CASSLAGEPANNEQFF
TGTGCCAGCAGCTTAGCAGGGGAACCTGCTAACAATGAGCAGTTCTTC
>TRBJ1-4|.|.|TRBV27
CASSSHPRKLFF
TGTGCCAGCAGTTCCCACCCTCGAAAACTGTTTTTT
>TRBJ2-3|.|TRBD2|TRBV7-4
CASSSRTSGGEDTQYF
TGTGCCAGCAGCTCCCGGACTAGCGGGGGAGAAGATACGCAGTATTTT
>TRBJ2-4|once|.|TRBV20-1
CSARDNRLVAKNIQYF
TGCAGTGCTAGAGATAACAGACTTGTAGCCAAAAACATTCAGTACTTC
>TRBJ1-2|few|TRBD1|TRBV28
CASSFSGQGALLVYGYTF
TGTGCCAGCAGTTTCTCGGGACAGGGGGCCCTATTAGTATATGGCTACACCTTC
>TRBJ2-5|.|.|TRBV11-2
CASMGYQETQYF
TGTGCCAGCATGGGGTACCAAGAGACCCAGTACTTC
>TRBJ1-1|few|.|TRBV7-8
CASSISRTEAFF
TGTGCCAGCAGCATATCTAGGACTGAAGCTTTCTTT
>TRBJ2-3|many|TRBD2|TRBV6-2/TRBV6-3
CASTGGAGTDTQYF
TGTGCCAGTACCGGGGGGGCAGGCACAGATACGCAGTATTTT
>TRBJ2-5|.|.|TRBV6-6
CASSYSPQQYQETQYF
TGTGCCAGCAGTTACTCCCCTCAACAGTACCAAGAGACCCAGTACTTC
>TRBJ1-5|.|.|TRBV12-3/TRBV12-4
CASSAGQTQHF
TGTGCCAGCAGTGCTGGACAAACCCAGCATTTT
>TRBJ2-5|.|TRBD2|TRBV6-2/TRBV6-3
CASSTGTILLETQYF
TGTGCCAGCAGCACGGGGACTATCCTGTTGGAGACCCAGTACTTC
>TRBJ2-5|.|TRBD2|TRBV5-4
CASSFEGTKETQYF
TGTGCCAGCAGCTTTGAGGGGACTAAAGAGACCCAGTACTTC
>TRBJ1-2|few|.|TRBV4-1
CASSQEGNYGYTF
TGCGCCAGCAGCCAAGAGGGGAATTATGGCTACACCTTC
>TRBJ2-4|.|TRBD1|TRBV7-2
CASSPGTGYDIQYF
TGTGCCAGCAGCCCCGGGACAGGGTATGACATTCAGTACTTC
>TRBJ2-1|few|TRBD2|TRBV7-6
CASSYLTSVPYNEQFF
TGTGCCAGCAGCTACTTGACTAGCGTACCCTACAATGAGCAGTTCTTC
>TRBJ1-4|.|TRBD1|TRBV11-2
CASSTWDSKNEKLFF
TGTGCCAGCAGCACGTGGGACAGCAAAAATGAAAAACTGTTTTTT
>TRBJ2-1|.|.|TRBV27
CASSWAGAYNEQFF
TGTGCCAGCAGTTGGGCAGGCGCGTATAATGAGCAGTTCTTC
>TRBJ1-2|.|TRBD1|TRBV6-6
CASSQYRGQNYGYTF
TGTGCCAGCAGTCAATACAGGGGACAAAACTATGGCTACACCTTC
>TRBJ2-2|many|.|TRBV7-2
CASSLEIIVLPPGELFF
TGTGCCAGCAGCTTAGAGATAATAGTTCTCCCCCCCGGGGAGCTGTTTTTT
>TRBJ2-1|.|TRBD2|TRBV12-3/TRBV12-4
CASRLPGLAGEQFF
TGTGCCAGCAGGCTGCCGGGACTAGCCGGTGAGCAGTTCTTC
>TRBJ1-1|few|.|TRBV6-6
CASSYSINRRVRGPNTEAFF
TGTGCCAGCAGTTACTCGATAAACCGACGGGTTCGGGGGCCGAACACTGAAGCTTTCTTT
>TRBJ1-2|few|.|TRBV6-2/TRBV6-3
CASTSGSYGYTF
TGTGCCAGCACCTCAGGATCTTATGGCTACACCTTC
>TRBJ1-5|few|TRBD1|TRBV7-2
CASSAGQGIYQPQHF
TGTGCCAGCAGCGCGGGACAGGGGATTTATCAGCCCCAGCATTTT
>TRBJ1-5|.|.|TRBV6-2/TRBV6-3
CATQFMWQAGTYGNQPQHF
TGTGCCACCCAGTTTATGTGGCAGGCCGGGACGTATGGAAATCAGCCCCAGCATTTT
>TRBJ1-4|.|TRBD1|TRBV15
CATSRGRTGNEKLFF
TGTGCCACCAGCAGAGGCCGGACAGGGAATGAAAAACTGTTTTTT
>TRBJ2-5|.|.|TRBV10-3
CAISEFLVETQYF
TGTGCCATCAGTGAGTTTTTAGTCGAGACCCAGTACTTC
>TRBJ2-7|few|.|TRBV7-9
CASSSPAWDEQYF
TGTGCCAGCAGCTCCCCGGCATGGGACGAGCAGTACTTC
>TRBJ2-5|few|.|TRBV24-1
CATSDLNYKEETQYF
TGTGCCACCAGTGATTTGAACTACAAAGAAGAGACCCAGTACTTC